The 14 T cell receptor beta chains below all came from one sample that was sequenced in a study of regulatory T cells in long-lasting Graves disease. The sample's time point: persistent/refractory GD, antithyroid drugs over 5 years with positive TRAb. PBMC RNA served as the TCR library source. TCR beta libraries were built with iRepertoire HTBI primers and Arm-PCR of CDR3 regions. TCRdb reanalysed the multiplex PCR reads using MiXCR and keeps one entry per CDR3 protein. The sample gives about 340,000 distinct CDR3 sequences, around a fifth of which show up once; less than 30% is in the top ten. The sequencing here drew on peripheral blood mononuclear cells (PBMCs), taken when the disease was refractory, from a patient treated with antithyroid drugs. Every receptor here comes from a female donor with Graves disease.

This chain uses TRBV27 with TRBJ1-1, with a possible D match to TRBD1 (5 bases). The length of the CDR3 is 16 residues. V dropped 5 bases and J dropped 4 bases, with 20 bases sitting between them. Germline CDR1 and CDR2: MNHEY and SMNVEV (reference sequence). The CDR3 protein is CASSPRPAGKATEAFF. In DNA, the CDR3 is TGTGCCAGCAGTCCTCGCCCGGCAGGGAAAGCCACTGAAGCTTTCTTT.

This clonotype appeared many times. The chain carries TRBV6-1 and TRBJ2-7; D unresolved. The CDR3 consists of 14 residues. V lost 7 bases, J lost 4 bases, and 17 bases lay in between. Germline values: CDR1 MNHNS, CDR2 SASEGT. The CDR3 DNA sequence: TGTGCCAGCAACTACCTCGGATATCAATACGAGCAGTACTTC. Translation: CASNYLGYQYEQYF.

The chain carries TRBV30 and TRBJ1-6, with D uncertain. The CDR3 extends over 16 amino acids. V was clipped by 3 bases and J by 5 bases, with 17 bases between them. Germline CDR1 GTSNPN, CDR2 SVGIG (reference sequence). For the CDR3, the DNA is TGTGCCTGGAGGCAGTTTCTATACAAGGATAATTCACCCCTCCACTTT. Translating gives CAWRQFLYKDNSPLHF.

This clonotype was found many times. The rearrangement joins TRBV2 to TRBJ1-2; 7 bases fit TRBD1. The CDR3 has 14 amino acids. Trimming took 5 bases from V and 8 from J; bases not matched to a gene: 11. Looked up from germline, CDR1 is SNHLY and CDR2 is FYNNEI. The chain's CDR3 is CASSTRTGLLGYTF. DNA for the CDR3: TGTGCCAGCAGTACCCGGACAGGCCTTTTGGGCTACACCTTC.

This clonotype was counted only a few times. J is TRBJ2-3 and V is TRBV11-2; D remains ambiguous. The ends were cut back, 3 bases at V and 0 bases at J, with 10 bases in the middle. This CDR3 is 15 amino acids long. CDR1 is SGHAT and CDR2 is FQNNGV in the germline V gene. Written as DNA, the CDR3 is TGTGCCAGCAGCTTCTCCCCGACGAGCACAGATACGCAGTATTTT. This translates into CASSFSPTSTDTQYF. Based on the CDR3 plus reference TRBV11-2 and TRBJ2-3, the full variable domain is EAGVAQSPRYKIIEKRQSVAFWCNPISGHATLYWYQQILGQGPKLLIQFQNNGVVDDSQLPKDRFSAERLKGVDSTLKIQPAKLEDSAVYLCASSFSPTSTDTQYFGPGTRLTVL.

This chain links TRBV20-1 with TRBJ2-7; 8 nucleotides line up with TRBD2. This CDR3 spans 14 amino acids. V was clipped by 1 base and J by 2 bases; unmatched bases: 4. The germline gives CDR1 DFQATT, CDR2 SNEGSKA (reference sequence). CDR3 coding DNA: TGCAGTGCTAGAGGTGGACTAGCCACCTACGAGCAGTACTTC. Translation gives CSARGGLATYEQYF.

The gene calls are TRBV24-1 and TRBJ2-1, with a possible D match to TRBD2 (7 bases). The CDR3 runs 18 residues. Deletions cut 7 bases from V and 0 bases from J, with 21 bases between. Germline-derived CDR1 and CDR2 are KGHDR and SFDVKD. The CDR3: CATSSGAGAGPSYNEQFF. For the CDR3, the DNA is TGTGCCACCAGCTCAGGGGCGGGGGCGGGACCCTCCTACAATGAGCAGTTCTTC.

This clonotype was recorded many times. The chain uses TRBV7-9 and TRBJ1-2; D unresolved. The CDR3 spans 14 residues. Trimming cost V 3 bases and J 0 bases, with 8 bases left between them. Per germline, CDR1 SEHNR and CDR2 FQNEAQ (reference sequence). CDR3 in amino acids: CASSLAGTNYGYTF. CDR3 nucleotides: TGTGCCAGCAGCTTGGCCGGGACTAACTATGGCTACACCTTC.

This clonotype appeared many times. The chain combines TRBV12-3 or TRBV12-4 with TRBJ1-2, with D possibly TRBD1 on 5 matching bases. V shed 1 base and J shed 2 bases, with 11 bases lying between them. CDR3 length: 15 amino acids. DNA of the CDR3: TGTGCCAGCAGTTTAGGGCCAGGGTTGAACTATGGCTACACCTTC. As protein: CASSLGPGLNYGYTF.

This clonotype was counted at least ten times. The chain combines TRBV2 with TRBJ1-1; TRBD1 matches at 7 bases. The length of the CDR3 is 16 residues. CDR1 is SNHLY, CDR2 FYNNEI, per germline. Trimming cost V 4 bases and J 0 bases; bases outside gene matches: 8. In nucleotides, the CDR3 is TGTGCCAGCAGTGGGGGGGACAGTACTATGAACACTGAAGCTTTCTTT. It yields the protein CASSGGDSTMNTEAFF. The full variable domain, rest sourced from reference TRBV2 and TRBJ1-1, is EPEVTQTPSHQVTQMGQEVILRCVPISNHLYFYWYRQILGQKVEFLVSFYNNEISEKSEIFDDQFSVERPDGSNFTLKIRSTKLEDSAMYFCASSGGDSTMNTEAFFGQGTRLTVV.

This clonotype came up many times. The rearrangement links TRBV5-1 to TRBJ2-5; no reliable D call. This CDR3 spans 14 amino acids. Germline V gives CDR1 SGHRS, CDR2 YFSETQ. V was trimmed by 0 bases and J by 4 bases, leaving 10 bases between them. The CDR3 region has the DNA TGCGCCAGCAGCTTGGCCCACTATAGAGAGACCCAGTACTTC. Protein: CASSLAHYRETQYF. The entire variable domain, with the rest obtained from reference TRBV5-1 and TRBJ2-5, is as follows: KAGVTQTPRYLIKTRGQQVTLSCSPISGHRSVSWYQQTPGQGLQFLFEYFSETQRNKGNFPGRFSGRQFSNSRSEMNVSTLELGDSALYLCASSLAHYRETQYFGPGTRLLVL.

This CDR3 reads CASSEAGTNQPQHF. CDR3 DNA: TGTGCCAGCAGTGAAGCAGGCACCAATCAGCCCCAGCATTTT. This sequence joins TRBV6-1 and TRBJ1-5; no clear D. With 0 bases removed from V and 3 bases from J, the gap between germline ends came to 6 bases. The CDR3 has 14 amino acids. Looked up from germline, CDR1 is MNHNS and CDR2 is SASEGT.

About this clonotype: A much larger clone differs by one base, so this may be a read error. The CDR3 ends on some other residue instead of the conserved phenylalanine or tryptophan, so this is likely a read error. The chain is built from TRBV7-3 and TRBJ1-5; D not resolved. V was clipped by 2 bases and J by 7 bases, with 12 bases between them. The germline CDR1 and CDR2 sequences are SGHTA and FQGTGA. This CDR3 region has 14 residues. CDR3: CASSLGLGRQPQHS. DNA of the CDR3: TGTGCCAGCAGCTTAGGTTTAGGCAGACAGCCCCAGCATTCT.

This clonotype appeared many times. The rearrangement uses TRBV30 and TRBJ1-1; maybe TRBD1 (5 bases). Trimming removed 7 bases from V and 8 bases from J, with 20 bases in between. Germline V gives CDR1 GTSNPN, CDR2 SVGIG (reference sequence). The CDR3 consists of 13 residues. The CDR3 coding sequence is TGTGCCTCCCTCTCGGCAGGCCGGGGGGAAGCTTTCTTT. This codes for CASLSAGRGEAFF.